The 14 T cell receptor beta chains below were found in one sample sequenced in a study of memory CD4+ T cells and cytomegalovirus serostatus. Clones were read by immunoSEQ multiplex PCR, and TCRdb kept only the in-frame ones, dropping some. In the table there are fewer than 50,000 clones, roughly four fifths of which are singletons. The sort gate was single viable CD3+CD4+CD8-CD45RO+ cells for memory CD4+ T cells. The specimen sequenced was memory CD4+ T cells from blood. Receptors were obtained from an adult in good health and CMV-seronegative.

This chain joins TRBV7-9 and TRBJ1-2; possible D gene TRBD1, 5 bases. CDR3 size: 17 residues. Germline V lookup: CDR1 SEHNR, CDR2 FQNEAQ (reference sequence). Trimming removed 3 bases at V and 3 bases at J, with 20 bases between. The CDR3 DNA reads TGTGCCAGCAGCTTGGGACCCAGTCATCCCGAATACTATGGCTACACCTTC. Protein product: CASSLGPSHPEYYGYTF.

The chain uses TRBV29-1 and TRBJ2-1; 8 nucleotides agree with TRBD2. The V gene's germline CDR1 is SQVTM and CDR2 ANQGSEA. This CDR3 comprises 16 residues. V lost 2 bases, J lost 7 bases, and 13 bases stayed unmatched. In DNA form, the CDR3 reads TGCAGCGTTGAACTTCGGCTAATCGGCGGGGGGAATGAGCAGTTCTTC. Translated: CSVELRLIGGGNEQFF.

The chain carries TRBV6-4 and TRBJ2-3; 7 bases fit TRBD2. The CDR3 contains 15 residues. V was pared by 3 bases and J by 2 bases, with 5 bases of the junction left unmatched. Germline V lookup: CDR1 MRHNA, CDR2 SNTAGT. CDR3 DNA: TGTGCCAGCAGTGAGTTCGGGGGGACCACAGATACGCAGTATTTT. Residues: CASSEFGGTTDTQYF.

The chain is built from TRBV28 and TRBJ1-5, with 7 bases fitting TRBD1. The CDR3 consists of 14 residues. The J segment lost 0 bases and the V segment lost 7 bases, leaving 3 bases of the junction unmatched. Per germline, CDR1 MDHEN and CDR2 SYDVKM. CDR3 DNA: TGTGCCAGCAACGGGGACAGTAGCAATCAGCCCCAGCATTTT. It translates to CASNGDSSNQPQHF.

V gene TRBV19 combines with J gene TRBJ1-1; no reliable D call. From germline, CDR1 is LNHDA and CDR2 SQIVND (reference sequence). Trimming took 6 bases from V and 0 from J, leaving 8 bases between them. CDR3 length equals 13 residues. This CDR3 is CASSITLNTEAFF. The CDR3 DNA sequence: TGTGCCAGTAGCATCACATTGAACACTGAAGCTTTCTTT.

The chain is built from TRBV28 and TRBJ2-2; TRBD2 matches 8 bases. The CDR3 loop spans 16 amino acids. V was clipped by 6 bases and J by 2 bases; unmatched bases: 8. The germline CDR1 and CDR2 sequences are MDHEN and SYDVKM. CDR3 protein: CASSQLAGGNTGELFF. DNA of the CDR3: TGTGCCAGCAGCCAGCTAGCGGGTGGCAACACCGGGGAGCTGTTTTTT.

This clone was counted a few times. This sequence joins TRBV5-1 and TRBJ2-7; maybe TRBD1 (7 bases). The CDR3 is made up of 14 amino acids. Germline V CDR1 and CDR2: SGHRS, YFSETQ. The V end lost 4 bases, the J end lost 2 bases, and 13 bases lay between the germline ends. DNA of the CDR3: TGCGCCAGCAGCCTCCAGGGGGAGGCCTACGAGCAGTACTTC. Translating gives CASSLQGEAYEQYF.

The chain employs TRBV5-6 and TRBJ1-2; the D gene is possibly TRBD1 (5 bases). V lost 6 bases and J 8 bases, leaving 17 bases between the germline ends. There are 13 residues in the CDR3. Germline loops: CDR1 SGHDT, CDR2 YYEEEE. The CDR3 here is CASKTTNGGGYTF. Here the CDR3 DNA reads TGTGCCAGCAAAACAACGAACGGGGGGGGCTACACCTTC.

This chain connects TRBV4-3 to TRBJ2-1, with TRBD2 matching 16 bases. With V trimmed by 4 bases and J by 6 bases, 6 bases remained unmatched. The CDR3 runs 17 residues. CDR1 LGHNA and CDR2 YSLEER come from the germline V gene. The CDR3 is CASSLGLAGGPGNEQFF. The CDR3, as DNA: TGCGCCAGCAGCCTGGGACTAGCGGGAGGGCCGGGCAATGAGCAGTTCTTC.

The rearrangement links TRBV10-3 to TRBJ2-2; 7 positions match TRBD1. Trimming took 10 bases from V and 3 from J; bases not matched to a gene: 8. CDR1 is ENHRY and CDR2 is SYGVKD in the germline V gene. The CDR3 runs 14 residues. CDR3 nucleotides: TGTGCCACTTCCGGGGACAGCTACACCGGGGAGCTGTTTTTT. This gives the protein CATSGDSYTGELFF.

In its sample, this clone was seen once. This chain connects TRBV4-3 to TRBJ1-1, with 7 bases fitting TRBD1. CDR1 LGHNA and CDR2 YSLEER come from the germline V gene. V shed 0 bases and J 4 bases; nucleotides not matched to a gene: 2. This CDR3 has 14 amino acids. The CDR3 is CASSQERGLTEAFF. CDR3 coding DNA: TGCGCCAGCAGCCAAGAGAGGGGGCTCACTGAAGCTTTCTTT.

The J gene is TRBJ2-6, the V gene TRBV5-6; D is unclear. The germline V gene encodes CDR1 SGHDT and CDR2 YYEEEE. Deletions cut 3 bases from V and 0 bases from J, with 10 bases between. The CDR3 runs 16 residues. The CDR3, as DNA: TGTGCCAGCAGCTCACCAACCTCCTCTGGGGCCAACGTCCTGACTTTC. It translates to CASSSPTSSGANVLTF.

The chain joins TRBV27 to TRBJ1-3; no clear D gene. CDR1 and CDR2 (germline): MNHEY, SMNVEV (reference sequence). Deletions cut 5 bases from V and 0 bases from J, with 8 bases between. The CDR3 has 14 amino acids. The CDR3 loop reads CASSPGNSGNTIYF. The DNA for the CDR3 is TGTGCCAGCAGTCCGGGTAACTCTGGAAACACCATATATTTT.

The V gene is TRBV4-3, the J gene TRBJ2-5, with D possibly TRBD2 on 5 matching bases. CDR3 length: 17 residues. Deletions cut 0 bases from V and 3 bases from J, with 17 bases between. CDR1 is LGHNA, CDR2 YSLEER, per germline. The CDR3 DNA is TGCGCCAGCAGCCAAGATAGGCGGGCACGACCAAAAGAGACCCAGTACTTC. It codes for CASSQDRRARPKETQYF.